Presented here are 6 T cell receptor beta chains from one specimen sequenced in a study of blood T cell repertoires in COVID-19. Some clones are missing from TCRdb's copy, which holds only in-frame ones; the method was immunoSEQ multiplex PCR. The sample includes approximately 46,000 clones, approximately 77% seen only once; the top ten take roughly 4.4%. Material for sequencing was peripheral blood. The receptors here all came from a woman in her 70s with acute or convalescent COVID-19.

The gene calls are TRBV19 and TRBJ2-7, with unresolved D. With 3 bases removed from V and 0 bases from J, the gap between germline ends came to 6 bases. The germline CDR1 and CDR2 sequences are LNHDA and SQIVND (reference sequence). The CDR3 contains 13 residues. CDR3 protein: CASSISPSYEQYF. The CDR3 DNA is TGTGCCAGTAGTATCTCTCCCTCCTACGAGCAGTACTTC.

The V gene is TRBV24-1, the J gene TRBJ2-1; perhaps TRBD2 as D (5 bases). Trimming removed 4 bases from V and 7 bases from J, with 10 bases in between. CDR1 and CDR2 from the germline V gene are KGHDR and SFDVKD. The CDR3 is 13 residues long. CDR3 loop: CATSDYRRNEQFF. CDR3 nucleotides: TGTGCCACCAGTGACTATCGGAGGAATGAGCAGTTCTTC.

The chain combines TRBV7-9 with TRBJ2-5, with TRBD2 matching over 7 bases. V lost 2 bases and J lost 1; bases outside the gene matches: 4. In germline, CDR1 is SEHNR, CDR2 FQNEAQ (reference sequence). CDR3 length: 15 amino acids. The CDR3 spells CASSLLPSGQETQYF. The CDR3 region has the DNA TGTGCCAGCAGCTTATTACCTAGCGGCCAAGAGACCCAGTACTTC.

This sequence joins TRBV7-8 and TRBJ2-2, with a possible D match to TRBD2 (6 bases). V was shortened by 5 bases and J by 4 bases, with 26 bases between the two germline ends. Germline V CDR1 and CDR2: SGHVS, FQNEAQ. This CDR3 has 19 amino acids. CDR3 sequence (DNA): TGTGCCAGCAGCCCACGCGCTGGGCCGACTAGTCAGGGCACCGGGGAGCTGTTTTTT. Its translation: CASSPRAGPTSQGTGELFF.

This clone was picked up one time. This sequence joins TRBV5-1 and TRBJ1-6; a weak D match, TRBD1 (6 bases). The V end was cut by 4 bases, the J end by 2 bases, with 19 bases between. The CDR3 is 18 residues long. The germline CDR1 and CDR2 sequences are SGHRS and YFSETQ. The CDR3 coding sequence is TGCGCCAGCAGCGGGGGCCAGGGGAAACAGACCTATAATTCACCCCTCCACTTT. Residues: CASSGGQGKQTYNSPLHF.

The chain employs TRBV6-6 and TRBJ2-7; 9 positions match TRBD1. The CDR3 spans 14 residues. With 4 bases clipped from V and 5 bases from J, the junction kept 6 bases outside the gene matches. The germline CDR1 and CDR2 sequences are MNHNY and SVGAGI (reference sequence). DNA of the CDR3: TGTGCCAGCAGTTCAACAGGGGGCTTGGACGAGCAGTACTTC. This encodes CASSSTGGLDEQYF.